This T cell receptor (beta chain) originates from a study of T cells in Graves' hyperthyroidism and ophthalmopathy. Those with hyperthyroidism were 18 to 65 years old, newly diagnosed, and ill for under 2 months. Exclusion of patients followed from uncontrolled infection, other autoimmune disease, pregnancy or lactation. Study results and caveats: Most clonotypes expanded in thyroid above 0.001 were likewise present in blood.

Germline V gives CDR1 SNHLY, CDR2 FYNNEI. This CDR3 has 12 amino acids. The trim removed 3 bases at V and 11 bases at J, leaving 6 bases unmatched. TCR beta CDR3 region amplification was performed from RNA transcripts. The primer set for the first-round RT-PCR of the TCR CDR3 was HTBI. TCRdb re-derived calls from the multiplex PCR reads in MiXCR, one entry per CDR3 protein. The data contain some 510,000 distinct CDR3 sequences, 20% of them seen just once; the ten biggest clones take up 26%. This clonotype was observed a handful of times. The target antigen is unknown. The TCR was taken from a man aged 18 to 29 with Graves' hyperthyroidism. Input material: blood. V and J are TRBV2 and TRBJ1-1; 7 positions match TRBD1. The CDR3 DNA reads as TGTGCCAGCAGTGAGCCCACAGGGGATGCTTTCTTT. It encodes CASSEPTGDAFF.